These 27 T cell receptor beta chains came from one sample sequenced in a study of CD8 T cells in Susac syndrome. With random hexamers, reverse transcription was performed on roughly 0.5 to 1 ug of RNA. TCRdb recomputed calls from the immunoSEQ multiplex PCR reads with MiXCR, one row per CDR3 protein. The repertoire holds 75,000 to 100,000 distinct CDR3 sequences, 94% seen once, with roughly 0.26% in the top ten. The sequencing sample was made of CD8+ T cells from PBMCs. The source of these receptors is a human donor in good health.

The DNA of the CDR3 is TGCAGTGCTAGAGCGGAGGAAGACTACGAGCAGTACGTC. It yields the protein CSARAEEDYEQYV. The chain is built from TRBV20-1 and TRBJ2-1, with D tentatively TRBD2 (5 bases). The J call may be mistaken, given a closer DNA end match to TRBJ2-7. CDR3 length: 13 residues. Germline CDR1 is DFQATT and CDR2 is SNEGSKA (reference sequence).

The V call is TRBV12-3 or TRBV12-4, the J call TRBJ1-1; maybe TRBD1 (6 bases). V was clipped by 3 bases and J by 11 bases, with 10 bases between them. The CDR3 sequence is 11 residues long. The CDR3 DNA follows: TGTGCCAGCAGTTTGGGGGCGGGGGCTTTCTTT. This encodes CASSLGAGAFF.

The chain has TRBV11-2 and TRBJ1-1; no firm D call. Germline CDR1 SGHAT, CDR2 FQNNGV. The CDR3 has 15 residues. V lost 3 bases and J lost 4, with 15 bases in between. The DNA of the CDR3 is TGTGCCAGCAGCTTGGCGGGCAGATTGGGCACTGAAGCTTTCTTT. The encoded protein is CASSLAGRLGTEAFF.

The CDR3 coding sequence is TGTGCCATCCGGACAGCCTCATCCTACGAGCAGTACTTC. Translating gives CAIRTASSYEQYF. The gene calls are TRBV6-2 or TRBV6-3 and TRBJ2-7; tentative D call: TRBD1 (6 bases). V lost 10 bases, J lost 1 base, and 14 bases lay in between. Germline CDR1 and CDR2: MNHEY and SVGEGT. The CDR3 has 13 residues.

This clonotype was seen a single time. The V gene is TRBV7-9, the J gene TRBJ1-5; tentative D call: TRBD1 (5 bases). Per germline, CDR1 SEHNR and CDR2 FQNEAQ (reference sequence). The CDR3 is 15 residues long. The chain's CDR3 is CASLGGDDSNQPQHF. In nucleotides, the CDR3 is TGTGCATCACTGGGAGGGGATGATAGCAATCAGCCCCAGCATTTT.

This clonotype has only one observation. This sequence joins TRBV15 and TRBJ2-6, with D possibly called TRBD1 or TRBD2 (5 bases each). Germline V gene data show CDR1 as LNHNV and CDR2 as YYDKDF (reference sequence). The CDR3 length is 17 residues. V was shortened by 3 bases and J by 4 bases, with 16 bases between the two germline ends. The CDR3 nucleotides read TGTGCCACCAGCAGTCTCGAGGGGAAGGCCGGGGCCAACGTCCTGACTTTC. Amino acid sequence: CATSSLEGKAGANVLTF.

The chain joins TRBV7-9 to TRBJ2-7; D is unclear. The CDR3 spans 15 residues. Germline V gene sequence: CDR1 SEHNR, CDR2 FQNEAQ (reference sequence). V was cut by 0 bases and J by 0 bases, with 9 bases left in between. CDR3 in amino acids: CASSLAKGPSYEQYF. The DNA of the CDR3 is TGTGCCAGCAGCTTAGCGAAGGGTCCCTCCTACGAGCAGTACTTC.

This clonotype was seen just once. This rearrangement joins TRBV5-1 to TRBJ2-3, with a weak D call TRBD1 (6 bases). V was clipped by 2 bases and J by 2 bases, with 24 bases between them. Germline CDR1 and CDR2: SGHRS and YFSETQ. This CDR3 contains 19 residues. The CDR3 DNA sequence: TGCGCCAGCAGCTTTCCTCTCCACTGGACAGAAAGTAACACAGATACGCAGTATTTT. It codes for CASSFPLHWTESNTDTQYF.

This chain uses TRBV28 with TRBJ2-7, with 9 bases that match TRBD1. V lost 5 bases to trimming and J lost 5 bases; unmatched junction nucleotides: 7. Germline V lookup: CDR1 MDHEN, CDR2 SYDVKM. The CDR3 loop spans 14 amino acids. CDR3 sequence (DNA): TGTGCCAGCAGTACGGACAGGGGCAACAACGAGCAGTACGTC. It is translated as CASSTDRGNNEQYV.

This sequence joins TRBV25-1 and TRBJ2-5; 9 bases fit TRBD1. Germline V gives CDR1 MGHDK, CDR2 SYGVNS. The CDR3 runs 14 residues. V trimming: 4 bases; J trimming: 7 bases; junction bases outside the gene matches: 7. The CDR3 loop reads CASSGSMDRGTQYF. CDR3 in DNA: TGTGCCAGCAGTGGATCAATGGACAGGGGGACCCAGTACTTC. The variable domain in full, with the rest retrieved from reference TRBV25-1 and TRBJ2-5, is EADIYQTPRYLVIGTGKKITLECSQTMGHDKMYWYQQDPGMELHLIHYSYGVNSTEKGDLSSESTVSRIRTEHFPLTLESARPSHTSQYLCASSGSMDRGTQYFGPGTRLLVL.

Comment on this clonotype: Germline and junction disagree at one end, which may indicate a read error. V usage is TRBV12-3 or TRBV12-4 and J usage is TRBJ2-7, with D perhaps matching TRBD2 (5 bases). The length of the CDR3 is 14 residues. In nucleotides, the CDR3 is TGTGCCAGCAGTTATACAGCGGTGACCTACGGGCAGTACTTC. Encoded protein: CASSYTAVTYGQYF.

The chain joins TRBV9 to TRBJ2-2; D may be TRBD2 (7 bases). This CDR3 comprises 16 residues. V was clipped by 0 bases and J by 6 bases, with 15 bases between them. The V gene's germline CDR1 is SGDLS and CDR2 YYNGEE. DNA of the CDR3: TGTGCCAGCAGCGTAGGTCGGGGGGCCCACGCCGGGGAGCTGTTTTTT. Its protein is CASSVGRGAHAGELFF.

The chain joins TRBV4-2 to TRBJ2-2, with D perhaps TRBD1 (5 bases). The CDR3 spans 16 residues. Per germline, CDR1 LGHNA and CDR2 YNFKEQ. Deletions cut 1 base from V and 3 bases from J, with 12 bases between. The CDR3 loop reads CASSQVSRVYTGELFF. As DNA, the CDR3 is TGTGCCAGCAGCCAAGTCTCCAGGGTATACACCGGGGAGCTGTTTTTT.

The rearrangement links TRBV12-3 or TRBV12-4 to TRBJ1-2; D is unresolved. Trimming pared 2 bases from V and 6 bases from J, leaving 7 bases between. The CDR3 runs to 12 residues. CDR3: CASSLSFDGYTF. DNA of the CDR3: TGTGCCAGCAGTTTAAGTTTCGATGGCTACACCTTC.

Here the CDR3 DNA reads TGCGCCAGCAGCCAAGGAACGGGGACCCCCGCCGAGCAGTACTTC. Translation: CASSQGTGTPAEQYF. The rearrangement links TRBV4-3 to TRBJ2-7, with D perhaps given as TRBD1 or TRBD2 (5 bases each). The length of the CDR3 is 15 residues. V lost 1 base, J lost 6 bases, and 16 bases lay in between. CDR1 and CDR2 from the germline V gene are LGHNA and YSLEER.

J is TRBJ2-1 and V is TRBV28; 12 nucleotides align to TRBD1. Germline V lookup: CDR1 MDHEN, CDR2 SYDVKM. The V segment lost 8 bases and the J segment 7 bases; nucleotides outside the gene matches: 6. The CDR3 loop spans 14 amino acids. The CDR3 sequence: CASLWDRGLNEQFF. The CDR3 DNA reads TGTGCCAGCCTCTGGGACAGGGGGCTGAATGAGCAGTTCTTC.

V gene TRBV12-3 or TRBV12-4 combines with J gene TRBJ1-1; 7 bases map to TRBD1. The V and J ends lost 5 bases and 11 bases, in that order; junction bases with no gene match: 11. The CDR3 extends over 13 amino acids. CDR3 residues: CASSTGAPWGAFF. CDR3 bases: TGTGCCAGCAGTACAGGGGCCCCTTGGGGGGCTTTCTTT.

V usage is TRBV5-1 and J usage is TRBJ2-5; D gene ambiguous. V was pared by 2 bases and J by 5 bases, with 16 bases between. The CDR3 spans 15 residues. CDR1 and CDR2 from the germline V gene are SGHRS and YFSETQ. The CDR3 DNA reads TGCGCCAGCAGCTTCGGGCTAGTCCCCTCCGAGACCCAGTACTTC. Translated: CASSFGLVPSETQYF.

The chain uses TRBV13 and TRBJ2-7, with no clear D. The CDR3 extends over 16 amino acids. V lost 0 bases to trimming and J lost 1 base, with 13 bases between them. Germline V gene lookup returns CDR1 PRHDT and CDR2 FYEKMQ (reference sequence). CDR3 coding DNA: TGTGCCAGCAGCTTAGGAAATTCTCTCGGGTCCTACGAGCAGTACGTC. Translated, it gives CASSLGNSLGSYEQYV.

This clonotype has just one count. The chain employs TRBV2 and TRBJ2-7; no clear D gene. This CDR3 contains 13 residues. The V and J ends lost 5 bases and 4 bases respectively, with 12 bases between them. CDR1 and CDR2 (germline): SNHLY, FYNNEI. The CDR3 nucleotides read TGTGCCAGCAGTTGGCGTTCCCCTTACGAGCAGTACTTC. This codes for CASSWRSPYEQYF.

The rearrangement uses TRBV5-4 and TRBJ2-1, with D possibly being TRBD1 or TRBD2 (5 bases each). CDR1 and CDR2 from the germline V gene are SGHNT and YYREEE (reference sequence). The CDR3 is 16 residues long. V was clipped by 0 bases and J by 7 bases, with 17 bases between them. Here the CDR3 DNA reads TGTGCCAGCAGCTTGGCCGAGGGACCGGGCGAGAATGAGCAGTTCTTC. This codes for CASSLAEGPGENEQFF.

The chain links TRBV20-1 to TRBJ2-3; 10 bases agree with TRBD2. There are 14 residues in the CDR3. J gave up 6 bases and V 7 bases, and 10 bases lay outside the gene matches. The germline gives CDR1 DFQATT, CDR2 SNEGSKA (reference sequence). In DNA form, the CDR3 reads TGCAGTGACTTCCCTAGCGGGAGCGGGGATACGCAGTATTTT. Translating gives CSDFPSGSGDTQYF.

This clonotype has only a few counts. The V call is TRBV4-2, the J call TRBJ2-5, with D perhaps TRBD2 (5 bases). The germline CDR1 and CDR2 sequences are LGHNA and YNFKEQ. The CDR3 extends over 14 amino acids. V lost 4 bases and J 5 bases, leaving 14 bases between the germline ends. CDR3 in DNA: TGTGCCAGCAGCCGAGATGGGGAGTGGGAGACCCAGTACTTC. This sequence encodes CASSRDGEWETQYF.

The chain is built from TRBV27 and TRBJ2-7, with 7 bases lining up with TRBD2. Trimming took 6 bases from V and 2 from J; bases not matched to a gene: 13. CDR3 length: 16 amino acids. Germline CDR1 and CDR2: MNHEY and SMNVEV (reference sequence). CDR3 protein: CASSPSRGGKAYEQYF. In nucleotides, the CDR3 is TGTGCCAGCAGCCCCTCTCGGGGAGGGAAGGCCTACGAGCAGTACTTC.

The chain is built from TRBV6-6 and TRBJ2-3; 7 bases agree with TRBD2. With V trimmed by 6 bases and J by 2 bases, 5 bases remained unmatched. This CDR3 comprises 14 residues. CDR1 is MNHNY and CDR2 is SVGAGI in the germline V gene (reference sequence). In DNA, the CDR3 is TGTGCCAGCAGCCCAGCGGGATACACAGATACGCAGTATTTT. Translation gives CASSPAGYTDTQYF.

The rearrangement links TRBV12-3 or TRBV12-4 to TRBJ2-2; D uncertain. The V end lost 7 bases, the J end lost 6 bases, and 6 bases lay between the germline ends. The length of the CDR3 is 11 residues. The CDR3 DNA reads TGTGCCAGCACTGTGGCCGGGGAGCTGTTTTTT. Translation: CASTVAGELFF.

The chain employs TRBV5-1 and TRBJ2-5, with a possible D match to TRBD1 (7 bases). The CDR3 is 15 residues long. Trimming took off 4 bases at V and 5 bases at J, with 18 bases between the two ends. Looked up from germline, CDR1 is SGHRS and CDR2 is YFSETQ. The CDR3 here is CASSASGGSFETQYF. CDR3 sequence (DNA): TGCGCCAGCAGCGCCTCAGGGGGGTCGTTCGAGACCCAGTACTTC.